This T cell receptor (beta chain) was captured by sequencing in a study of shared clonotypes between healthy human individuals. The CDR3 has 16 amino acids. V lost 0 bases, J lost 4 bases, and 8 bases stayed unmatched. Looked up from germline, CDR1 is GTSNPN and CDR2 is SVGIG (reference sequence). Repertoires were generated with immunoSEQ multiplex PCR, while TCRdb's copy carries only in-frame clones and drops some. The sample has about 960,000 clones; 76% are singletons. The chain couples TRBV30 to TRBJ2-1; 8 bases agree with TRBD2. Sample: memory CD4+ T cells sorted from blood. Subset given: CD45RA-negative fraction. The sequence was obtained from a man between 18 and 35 years old in good health. This CDR3 reads CAWSVYGRAGYNEQFF. DNA for the CDR3: TGTGCCTGGAGTGTATACGGGAGGGCCGGGTACAATGAGCAGTTCTTC.